This TCR beta chain was sequenced during a study of beta chain features in type 1 diabetes. Whole-study context: The study found patients and healthy donors alike in age, gender and cell yields.

Study-wide points: Any role of HLA type in TCRB rearrangement remained unresolved here. Researchers report that Type 1 diabetes patients had moderately but significantly shorter TCRB CDR3s across all four CD4+ subsets. Among type 1 diabetes patients, VDJ junctions had fewer insertions and more deletions.

Germline values: CDR1 SEHNR, CDR2 FQNEAQ (reference sequence). CDR3 length equals 14 residues. Sequencing targeted expressed TCRB transcripts, as all isolated RNA had been reverse transcribed. This table comes from immunoSEQ multiplex PCR, and its TCRdb copy is limited to in-frame clones, with some not included. The profile shows approximately 280,000 clones, approximately 15% of them singletons. Every donor had blood drawn once into heparin, roughly 110 mL on average. For this clone: Its target is unknown.

The chain has TRBV7-9 and TRBJ2-5, with 7 bases matching TRBD2. The end of the DNA is better explained by TRBJ2-7, so the J call may be wrong. Material: naive CD4+ T cells from blood. The source of this sequence is a man between 18 and 29 years old with type 1 diabetes. CDR3 amino acids: CASSAVGRSYEQYF. In nucleotides, the CDR3 is TGTGCCAGCAGCGCGGTCGGGAGGAGCTACGAGCAGTACTTC.